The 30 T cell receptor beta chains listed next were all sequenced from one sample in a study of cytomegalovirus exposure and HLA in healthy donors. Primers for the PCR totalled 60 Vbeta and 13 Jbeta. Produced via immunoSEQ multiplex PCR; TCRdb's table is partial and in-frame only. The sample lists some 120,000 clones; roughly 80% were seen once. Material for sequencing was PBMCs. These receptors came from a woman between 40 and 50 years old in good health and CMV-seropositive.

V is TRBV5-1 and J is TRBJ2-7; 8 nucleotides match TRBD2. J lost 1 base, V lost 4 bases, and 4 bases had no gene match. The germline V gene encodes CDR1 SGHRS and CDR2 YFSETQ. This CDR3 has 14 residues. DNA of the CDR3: TGCGCCAGCAGCCCGAGCGGGAGTTCCTACGAGCAGTACTTC. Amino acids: CASSPSGSSYEQYF.

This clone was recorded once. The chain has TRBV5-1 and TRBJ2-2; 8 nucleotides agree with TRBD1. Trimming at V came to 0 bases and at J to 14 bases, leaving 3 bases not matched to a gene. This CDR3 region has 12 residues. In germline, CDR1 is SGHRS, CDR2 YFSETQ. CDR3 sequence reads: CASSLGDRGLFF. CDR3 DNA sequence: TGCGCCAGCAGCTTGGGTGACAGGGGTCTGTTTTTT.

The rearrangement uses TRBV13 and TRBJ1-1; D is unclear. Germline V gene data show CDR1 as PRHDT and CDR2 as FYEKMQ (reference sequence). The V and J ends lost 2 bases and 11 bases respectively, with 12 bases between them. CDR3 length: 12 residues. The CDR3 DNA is TGTGCCAGCAGCTTAATCGGGAGTGAGGCTTTCTTT. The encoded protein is CASSLIGSEAFF.

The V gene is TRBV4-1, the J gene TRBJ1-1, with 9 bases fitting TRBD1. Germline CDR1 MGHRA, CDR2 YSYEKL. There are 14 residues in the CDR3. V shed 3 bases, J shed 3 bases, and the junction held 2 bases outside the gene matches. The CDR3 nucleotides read TGCGCCAGCAGCCAGAGACAGGGGGACACTGAAGCTTTCTTT. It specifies CASSQRQGDTEAFF.

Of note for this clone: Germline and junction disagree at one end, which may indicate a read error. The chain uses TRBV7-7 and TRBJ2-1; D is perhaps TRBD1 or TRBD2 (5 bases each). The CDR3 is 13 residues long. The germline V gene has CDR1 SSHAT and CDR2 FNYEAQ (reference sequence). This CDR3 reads CASSLGTQGEQFF. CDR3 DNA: TGTGCTAGCAGCTTAGGGACGCAGGGTGAGCAGTTCTTC.

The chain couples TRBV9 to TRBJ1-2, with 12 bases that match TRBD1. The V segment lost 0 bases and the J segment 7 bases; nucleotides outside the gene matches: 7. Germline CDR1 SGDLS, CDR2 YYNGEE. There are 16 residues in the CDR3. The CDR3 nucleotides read TGTGCCAGCAGCGTAGTTACGGGACAGGGGGCGAGTGGCTACACCTTC. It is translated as CASSVVTGQGASGYTF.

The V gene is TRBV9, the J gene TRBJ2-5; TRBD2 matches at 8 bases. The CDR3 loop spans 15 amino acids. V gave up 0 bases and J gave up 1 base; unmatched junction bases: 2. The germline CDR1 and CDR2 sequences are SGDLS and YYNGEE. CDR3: CASSVGSGVQETQYF. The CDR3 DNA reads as TGTGCCAGCAGCGTAGGTAGCGGGGTCCAAGAGACCCAGTACTTC.

The CDR3 protein is CAWSALRAKNIQYF. The CDR3 DNA is TGTGCCTGGAGTGCCCTCCGGGCCAAAAACATTCAGTACTTC. The rearrangement links TRBV30 to TRBJ2-4; D is ambiguous. V was cut by 1 base and J by 1 base, with 8 bases left in between. The germline V gene encodes CDR1 GTSNPN and CDR2 SVGIG (reference sequence). The CDR3 loop spans 14 amino acids.

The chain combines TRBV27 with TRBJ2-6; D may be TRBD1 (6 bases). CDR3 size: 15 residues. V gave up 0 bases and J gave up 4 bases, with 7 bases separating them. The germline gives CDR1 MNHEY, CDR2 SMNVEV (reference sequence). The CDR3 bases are TGTGCCAGCAGTTTATCGGGGGCCGGGGCCAACGTCCTGACTTTC. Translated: CASSLSGAGANVLTF.

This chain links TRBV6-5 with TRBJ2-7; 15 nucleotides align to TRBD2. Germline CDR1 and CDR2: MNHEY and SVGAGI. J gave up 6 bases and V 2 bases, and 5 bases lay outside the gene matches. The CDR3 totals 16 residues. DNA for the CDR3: TGTGCCAGCAGTTACGCGGGACTAGCGGGAGGAGCCGAGCAGTACTTC. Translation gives CASSYAGLAGGAEQYF.

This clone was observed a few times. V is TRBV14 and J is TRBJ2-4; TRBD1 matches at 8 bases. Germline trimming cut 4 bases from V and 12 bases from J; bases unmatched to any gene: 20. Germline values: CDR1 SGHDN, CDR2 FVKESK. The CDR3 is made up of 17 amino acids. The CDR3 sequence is CASSLQQGQGPPFRQYF. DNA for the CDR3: TGTGCCAGCAGCCTACAACAAGGACAGGGCCCCCCCTTCCGTCAGTACTTC. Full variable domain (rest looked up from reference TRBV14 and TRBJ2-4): EAGVTQFPSHSVIEKGQTVTLRCDPISGHDNLYWYRRVMGKEIKFLLHFVKESKQDESGMPNNRFLAERTGGTYSTLKVQPAELEDSGVYFCASSLQQGQGPPFRQYFGAGTRLSVL.

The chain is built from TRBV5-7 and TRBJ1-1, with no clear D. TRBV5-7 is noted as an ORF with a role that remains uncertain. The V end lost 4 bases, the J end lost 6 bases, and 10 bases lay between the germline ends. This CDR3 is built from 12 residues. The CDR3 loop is CASSRRKAEAFF. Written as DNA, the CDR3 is TGTGCCAGCAGCCGGCGGAAGGCTGAAGCTTTCTTT.

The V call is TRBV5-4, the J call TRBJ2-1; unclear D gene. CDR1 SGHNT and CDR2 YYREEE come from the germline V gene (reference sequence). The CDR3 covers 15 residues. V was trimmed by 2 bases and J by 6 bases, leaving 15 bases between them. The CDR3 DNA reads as TGTGCCAGCAGCTTAATGGATCCAACTATCAATGAGCAGTTCTTC. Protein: CASSLMDPTINEQFF.

CDR3 DNA sequence: TGTGCCAGCAGTGCGGGACTAGCGGGAGTCGAGCAGTACTTC. It translates to CASSAGLAGVEQYF. The V and J genes are TRBV2 and TRBJ2-7, with TRBD2 matching 14 bases. This CDR3 is 14 amino acids long. Germline CDR1 SNHLY, CDR2 FYNNEI. Trimming cost V 4 bases and J 6 bases; bases outside gene matches: 2.

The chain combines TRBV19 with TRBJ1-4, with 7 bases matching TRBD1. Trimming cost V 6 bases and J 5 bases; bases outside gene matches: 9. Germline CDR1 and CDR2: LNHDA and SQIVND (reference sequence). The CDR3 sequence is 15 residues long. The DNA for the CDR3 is TGTGCCAGTAGGACAACCGGGACAGAGAATGAAAAACTGTTTTTT. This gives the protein CASRTTGTENEKLFF.

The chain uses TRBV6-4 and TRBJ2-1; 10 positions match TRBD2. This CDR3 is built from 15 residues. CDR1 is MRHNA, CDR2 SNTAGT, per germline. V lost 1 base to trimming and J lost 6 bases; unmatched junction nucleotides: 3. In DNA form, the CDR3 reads TGTGCCAGCAGTGACTTAGCGGGAGGTTCCAATGAGCAGTTCTTC. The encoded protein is CASSDLAGGSNEQFF.

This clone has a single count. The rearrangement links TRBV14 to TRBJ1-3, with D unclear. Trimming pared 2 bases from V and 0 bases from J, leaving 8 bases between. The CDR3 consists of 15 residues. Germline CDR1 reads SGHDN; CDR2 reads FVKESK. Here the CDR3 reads CASSQWSGSGNTIYF. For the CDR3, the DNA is TGTGCCAGCAGCCAATGGAGCGGCTCTGGAAACACCATATATTTT.

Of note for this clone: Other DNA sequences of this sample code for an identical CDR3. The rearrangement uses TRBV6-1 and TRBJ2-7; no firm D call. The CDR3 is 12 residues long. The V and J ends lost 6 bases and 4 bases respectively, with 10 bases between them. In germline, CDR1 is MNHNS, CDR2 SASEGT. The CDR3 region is CASSRSVYEQYF. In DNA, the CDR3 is TGTGCCAGCAGCCGTTCTGTTTACGAGCAGTACTTC.

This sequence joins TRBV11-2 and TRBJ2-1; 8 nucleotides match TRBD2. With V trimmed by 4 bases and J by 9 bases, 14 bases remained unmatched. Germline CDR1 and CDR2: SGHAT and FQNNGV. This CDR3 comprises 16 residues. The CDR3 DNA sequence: TGTGCCAGCAGCTCCTACAGCGGGAGATCCCCCTTTGAGCAGTTCTTC. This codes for CASSSYSGRSPFEQFF. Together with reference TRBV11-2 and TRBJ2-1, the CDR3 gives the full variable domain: EAGVAQSPRYKIIEKRQSVAFWCNPISGHATLYWYQQILGQGPKLLIQFQNNGVVDDSQLPKDRFSAERLKGVDSTLKIQPAKLEDSAVYLCASSSYSGRSPFEQFFGPGTRLTVL.

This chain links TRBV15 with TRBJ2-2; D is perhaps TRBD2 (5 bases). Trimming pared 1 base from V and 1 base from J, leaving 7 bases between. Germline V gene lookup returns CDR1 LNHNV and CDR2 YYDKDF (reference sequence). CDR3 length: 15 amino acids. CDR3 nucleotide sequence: TGTGCCACCAGCAGAGGAGGGAGGAACACCGGGGAGCTGTTTTTT. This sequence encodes CATSRGGRNTGELFF.

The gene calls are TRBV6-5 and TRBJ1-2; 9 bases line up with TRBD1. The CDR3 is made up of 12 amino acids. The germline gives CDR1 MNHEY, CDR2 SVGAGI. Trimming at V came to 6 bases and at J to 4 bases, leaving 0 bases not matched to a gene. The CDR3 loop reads CASRGQGYGYTF. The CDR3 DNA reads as TGTGCCAGCAGGGGACAGGGCTATGGCTACACCTTC.

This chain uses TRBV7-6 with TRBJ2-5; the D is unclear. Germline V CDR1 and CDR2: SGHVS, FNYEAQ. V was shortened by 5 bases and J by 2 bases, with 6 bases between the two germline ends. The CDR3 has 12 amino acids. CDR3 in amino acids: CASSVLQETQYF. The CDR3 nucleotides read TGTGCCAGCAGCGTACTACAAGAGACCCAGTACTTC.

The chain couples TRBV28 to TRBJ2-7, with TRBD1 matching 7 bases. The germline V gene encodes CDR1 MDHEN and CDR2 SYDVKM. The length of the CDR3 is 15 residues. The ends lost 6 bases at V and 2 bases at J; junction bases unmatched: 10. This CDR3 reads CASSSLGQEPYEQYF. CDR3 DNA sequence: TGTGCCAGCAGCTCCCTAGGACAGGAGCCCTACGAGCAGTACTTC.

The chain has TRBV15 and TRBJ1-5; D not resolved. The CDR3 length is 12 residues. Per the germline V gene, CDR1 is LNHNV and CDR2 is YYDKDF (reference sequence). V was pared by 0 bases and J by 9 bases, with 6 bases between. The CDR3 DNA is TGTGCCACCAGCAGAGATGTCGGGCCCCAGCATTTT. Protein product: CATSRDVGPQHF.

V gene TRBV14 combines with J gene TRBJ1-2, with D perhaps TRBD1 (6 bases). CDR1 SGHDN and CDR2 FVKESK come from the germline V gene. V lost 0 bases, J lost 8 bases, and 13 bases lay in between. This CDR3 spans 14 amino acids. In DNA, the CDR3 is TGTGCCAGCAGCCAAGATCTAGGGGGTCGAGGCTACACCTTC. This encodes CASSQDLGGRGYTF.

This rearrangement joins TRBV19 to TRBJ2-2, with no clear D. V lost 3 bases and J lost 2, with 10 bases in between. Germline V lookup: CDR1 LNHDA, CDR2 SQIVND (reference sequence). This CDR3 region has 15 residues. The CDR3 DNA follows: TGTGCCAGTAGTATTCGTTTCCCCAACACCGGGGAGCTGTTTTTT. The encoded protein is CASSIRFPNTGELFF.

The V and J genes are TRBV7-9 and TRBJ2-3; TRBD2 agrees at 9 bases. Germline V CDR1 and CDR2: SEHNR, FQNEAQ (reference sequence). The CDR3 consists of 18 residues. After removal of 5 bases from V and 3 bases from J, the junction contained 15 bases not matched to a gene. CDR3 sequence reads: CASSGSRAGGPSTDTQYF. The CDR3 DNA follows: TGTGCCAGCAGCGGGTCCAGGGCGGGAGGGCCCTCGACAGATACGCAGTATTTT.

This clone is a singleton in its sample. CDR3 DNA sequence: TGTGCCTGGAGTGTAACGGTATACGAGCAGTACTTC. Its translation is CAWSVTVYEQYF. The V call is TRBV30, the J call TRBJ2-5; no firm D call. With the DNA end fitting TRBJ2-7 better, the J assignment may be wrong. Germline assignment: CDR1 GTSNPN and CDR2 SVGIG (reference sequence). This CDR3 spans 12 amino acids.

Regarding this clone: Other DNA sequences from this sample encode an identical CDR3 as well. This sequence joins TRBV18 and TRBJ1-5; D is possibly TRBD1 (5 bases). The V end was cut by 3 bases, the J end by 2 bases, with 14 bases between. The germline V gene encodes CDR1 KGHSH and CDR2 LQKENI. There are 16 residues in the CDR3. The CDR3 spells CASSPSTGIGNQPQHF. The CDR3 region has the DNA TGTGCCAGCTCACCGAGCACAGGAATTGGCAATCAGCCCCAGCATTTT.

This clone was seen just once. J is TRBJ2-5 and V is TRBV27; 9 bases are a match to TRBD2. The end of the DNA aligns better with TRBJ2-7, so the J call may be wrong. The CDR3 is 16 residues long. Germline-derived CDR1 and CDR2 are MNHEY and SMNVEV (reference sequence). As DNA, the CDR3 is TGTGCCAGCAGATTTAGCGGGAGTCGAGGGGACTACGAGCAGTACTTC. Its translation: CASRFSGSRGDYEQYF.